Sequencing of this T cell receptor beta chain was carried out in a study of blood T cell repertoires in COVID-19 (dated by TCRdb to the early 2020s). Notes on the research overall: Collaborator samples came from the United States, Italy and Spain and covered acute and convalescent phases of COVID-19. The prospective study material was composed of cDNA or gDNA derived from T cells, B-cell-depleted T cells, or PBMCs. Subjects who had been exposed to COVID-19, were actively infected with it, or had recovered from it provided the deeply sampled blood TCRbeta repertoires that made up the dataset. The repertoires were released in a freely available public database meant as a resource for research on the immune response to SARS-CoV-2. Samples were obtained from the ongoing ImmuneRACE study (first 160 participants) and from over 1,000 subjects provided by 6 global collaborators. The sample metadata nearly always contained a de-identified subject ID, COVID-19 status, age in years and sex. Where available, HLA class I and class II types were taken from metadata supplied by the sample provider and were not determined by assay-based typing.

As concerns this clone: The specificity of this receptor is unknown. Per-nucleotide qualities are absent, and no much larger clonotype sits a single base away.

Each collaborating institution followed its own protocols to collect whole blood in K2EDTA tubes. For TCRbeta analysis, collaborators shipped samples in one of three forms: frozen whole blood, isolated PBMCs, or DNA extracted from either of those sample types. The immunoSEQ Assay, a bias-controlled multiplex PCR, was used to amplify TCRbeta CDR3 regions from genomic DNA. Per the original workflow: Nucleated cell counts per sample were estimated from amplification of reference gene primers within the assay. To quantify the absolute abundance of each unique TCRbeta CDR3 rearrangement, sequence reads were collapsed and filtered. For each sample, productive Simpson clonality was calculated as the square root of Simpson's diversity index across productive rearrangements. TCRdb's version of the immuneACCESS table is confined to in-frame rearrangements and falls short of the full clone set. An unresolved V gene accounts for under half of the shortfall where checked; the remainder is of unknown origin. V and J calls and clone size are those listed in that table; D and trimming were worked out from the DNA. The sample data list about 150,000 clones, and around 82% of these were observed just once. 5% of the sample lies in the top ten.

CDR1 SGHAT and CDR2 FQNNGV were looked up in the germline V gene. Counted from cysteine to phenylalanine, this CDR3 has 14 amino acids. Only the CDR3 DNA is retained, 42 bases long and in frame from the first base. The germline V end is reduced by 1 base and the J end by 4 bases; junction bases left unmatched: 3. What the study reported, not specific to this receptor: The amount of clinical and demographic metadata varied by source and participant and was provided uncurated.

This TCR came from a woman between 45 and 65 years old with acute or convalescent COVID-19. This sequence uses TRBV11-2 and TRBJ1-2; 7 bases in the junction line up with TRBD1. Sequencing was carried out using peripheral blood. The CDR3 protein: CASSLGQGLYGYTF. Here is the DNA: TGTGCCAGCAGCTTAGGACAGGGACTCTATGGCTACACCTTC.